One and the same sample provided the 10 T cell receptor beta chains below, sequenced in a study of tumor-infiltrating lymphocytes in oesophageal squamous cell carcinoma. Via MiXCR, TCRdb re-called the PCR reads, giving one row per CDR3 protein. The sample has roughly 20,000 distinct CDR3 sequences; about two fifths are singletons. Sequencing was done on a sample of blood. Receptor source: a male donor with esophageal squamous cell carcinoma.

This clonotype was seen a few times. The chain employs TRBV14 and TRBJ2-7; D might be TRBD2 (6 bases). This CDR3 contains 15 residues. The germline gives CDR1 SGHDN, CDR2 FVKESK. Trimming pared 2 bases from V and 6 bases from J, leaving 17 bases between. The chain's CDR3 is CASSQIRETYREQYF. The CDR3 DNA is TGTGCCAGCAGCCAAATACGGGAGACGTACCGCGAGCAGTACTTC.

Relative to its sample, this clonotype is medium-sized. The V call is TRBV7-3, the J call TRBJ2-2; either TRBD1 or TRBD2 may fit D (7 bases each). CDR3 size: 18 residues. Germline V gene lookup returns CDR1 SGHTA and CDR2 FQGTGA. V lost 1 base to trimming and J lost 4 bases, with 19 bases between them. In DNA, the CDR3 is TGTGCCAGCAGCTTAAGTCTTATGACAGGGAGGGGCACCGGGGAGCTGTTTTTT. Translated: CASSLSLMTGRGTGELFF.

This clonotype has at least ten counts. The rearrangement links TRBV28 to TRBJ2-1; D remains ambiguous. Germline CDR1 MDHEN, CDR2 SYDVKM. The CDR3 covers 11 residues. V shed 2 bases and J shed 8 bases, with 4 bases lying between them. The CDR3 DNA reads TGTGCCAGCAGTTTACTGGATGAGCAGTTCTTC. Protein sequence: CASSLLDEQFF.

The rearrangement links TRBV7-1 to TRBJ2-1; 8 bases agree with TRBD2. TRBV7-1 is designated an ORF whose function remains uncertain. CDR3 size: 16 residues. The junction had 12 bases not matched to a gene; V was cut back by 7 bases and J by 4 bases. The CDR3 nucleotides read TGTGCCAGCATTCACGGGAGGGATCTCTCTTACAATGAGCAGTTCTTC. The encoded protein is CASIHGRDLSYNEQFF.

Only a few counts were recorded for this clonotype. CDR3 bases: TGTGCCAGCAGCTTATTGGCGCCCCTGAGCTCTGGGGCCAACGTCCTGACTTTC. It codes for CASSLLAPLSSGANVLTF. The V gene is TRBV7-6, the J gene TRBJ2-6; D ambiguous. Germline CDR1 and CDR2: SGHVS and FNYEAQ. Between the trimmed V and J ends, which lost 2 bases and 0 bases, there was a span of 14 bases. The CDR3 spans 18 residues.

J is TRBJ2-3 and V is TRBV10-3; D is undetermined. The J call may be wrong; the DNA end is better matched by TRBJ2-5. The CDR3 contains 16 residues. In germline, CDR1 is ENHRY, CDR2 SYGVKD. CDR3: CAISEGQSTLQETQYF. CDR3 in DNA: TGTGCCATCAGTGAAGGGCAGTCTACTTTACAAGAGACCCAGTACTTC.

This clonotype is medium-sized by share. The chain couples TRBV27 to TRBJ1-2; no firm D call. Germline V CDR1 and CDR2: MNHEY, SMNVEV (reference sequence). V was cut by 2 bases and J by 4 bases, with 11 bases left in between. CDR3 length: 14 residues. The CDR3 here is CASSLGPGVYGYTF. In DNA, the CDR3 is TGTGCCAGCAGTTTAGGCCCCGGGGTCTATGGCTACACCTTC.

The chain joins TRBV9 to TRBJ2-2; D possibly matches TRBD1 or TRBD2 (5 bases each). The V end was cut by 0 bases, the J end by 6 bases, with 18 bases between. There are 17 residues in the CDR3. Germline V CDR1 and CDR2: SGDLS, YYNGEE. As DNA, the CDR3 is TGTGCCAGCAGCGTAGCGTCGGGGCATCAGCTGGCCGGGGAGCTGTTTTTT. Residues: CASSVASGHQLAGELFF.

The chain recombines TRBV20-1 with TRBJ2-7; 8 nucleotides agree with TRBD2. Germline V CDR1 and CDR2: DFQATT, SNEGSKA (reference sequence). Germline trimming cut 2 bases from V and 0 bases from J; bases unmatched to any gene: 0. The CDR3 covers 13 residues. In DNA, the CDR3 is TGCAGTGCTAGACTAGCGGGCTCCTACGAGCAGTACTTC. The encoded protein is CSARLAGSYEQYF.

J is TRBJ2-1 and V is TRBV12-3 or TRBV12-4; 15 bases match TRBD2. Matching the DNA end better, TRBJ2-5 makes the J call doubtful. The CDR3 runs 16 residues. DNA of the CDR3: TGTGCCAGCAGCCAGGGGACTAGCGGGAGGAGGCAGACCCAGTACTTC. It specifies CASSQGTSGRRQTQYF.